These T cell receptor beta chains were read from a single sample in a study of T cell repertoires in cytomegalovirus infection. From the reads, TCRdb called clonotypes with MiXCR, one entry per CDR3 protein. This sample has more than 150,000 distinct CDR3 sequences, with roughly 20% found just once. The sample was PBMCs. Receptors were obtained from a human donor in good health (CMV status not recorded). Some clones in this sample may be carry-over from other donors' samples. Each CDR3 is given with its conserved first and last residue. The order of the fields is J gene, D gene, clone size, V gene, CDR3 DNA, CDR3 protein. The D gene is left open where the match is weak. Not every row has a clone size; where given, it reads once, few, many or a size class.

J gene: TRBJ2-5; D gene: -; clone size: -; V gene: TRBV15; CDR3 DNA: TGTGCCACCAGCATTTCCCCCCAGAACCAAGAGACCCAGTACTTC; CDR3 protein: CATSISPQNQETQYF
J gene: TRBJ1-2; D gene: TRBD1; clone size: -; V gene: TRBV23-1; CDR3 DNA: TGCGCCAGCAGTCCAGGACAGGGAAATGGCTACACCTTC; CDR3 protein: CASSPGQGNGYTF
J gene: TRBJ1-1; D gene: -; clone size: -; V gene: TRBV20-1; CDR3 DNA: TGCAGTGCCATAGGGCGCCTAAACACTGAAGCTTTCTTT; CDR3 protein: CSAIGRLNTEAFF
J gene: TRBJ2-1; D gene: TRBD1; clone size: few; V gene: TRBV5-6; CDR3 DNA: TGTGCCAGCAGCTTCGCCGGGACAGGATACAATGAGCAGTTCTTC; CDR3 protein: CASSFAGTGYNEQFF
J gene: TRBJ2-7; D gene: TRBD2; clone size: once; V gene: TRBV20-1; CDR3 DNA: TGCAGTGCTGGGGAGACTAGCGGGAGGAGGGGCGAGCAGTACTTC; CDR3 protein: CSAGETSGRRGEQYF
J gene: TRBJ1-3; D gene: -; clone size: -; V gene: TRBV19; CDR3 DNA: TGTGCCAGTAGTATAACAACAGATGGAAACACCATATATTTT; CDR3 protein: CASSITTDGNTIYF
J gene: TRBJ2-7; D gene: -; clone size: -; V gene: TRBV19; CDR3 DNA: TGTGCCAGTAGTATAGAGGGGACACCCTCTGAGCAGTACTTC; CDR3 protein: CASSIEGTPSEQYF
J gene: TRBJ2-2; D gene: TRBD2; clone size: -; V gene: TRBV7-8; CDR3 DNA: TGTGCCAGAAGCTTAGCGCTAACGGGGGGGGCCGGGGAGCTGTCTTTT; CDR3 protein: CARSLALTGGAGELSF
J gene: TRBJ1-1; D gene: -; clone size: many; V gene: TRBV7-2; CDR3 DNA: TGTGCCAGCAGCTTAGTACAGTACGGCGAAGCTTTCTTT; CDR3 protein: CASSLVQYGEAFF
J gene: TRBJ1-1; D gene: -; clone size: -; V gene: TRBV6-6; CDR3 DNA: TGTGCCAGCAGTTACACCGTCCGGAACACTGAAGCTTTCTTT; CDR3 protein: CASSYTVRNTEAFF
J gene: TRBJ2-3; D gene: -; clone size: -; V gene: TRBV10-3; CDR3 DNA: TGTGCCATCAGTGAAGAGGGGAGACTAGGGACGCAGTATTTT; CDR3 protein: CAISEEGRLGTQYF
J gene: TRBJ2-7; D gene: TRBD1; clone size: few; V gene: TRBV9; CDR3 DNA: TGTGCCAGCAGCGTATCAAACAGGGGTTACGAGCAGTACTTC; CDR3 protein: CASSVSNRGYEQYF
J gene: TRBJ2-2; D gene: -; clone size: -; V gene: TRBV5-1; CDR3 DNA: TGCGCCAGCAGCTTAGCGGGACAGAACACCGGGGAGCTGTTTTTT; CDR3 protein: CASSLAGQNTGELFF
J gene: TRBJ2-5; D gene: -; clone size: -; V gene: TRBV27; CDR3 DNA: TGTGCCAGCGGGCCTAGCGTGGAGACCCAGTACTTC; CDR3 protein: CASGPSVETQYF
J gene: TRBJ2-7; D gene: -; clone size: -; V gene: TRBV12-3/TRBV12-4; CDR3 DNA: TGTGCCAGCAGTTGGACAGCGAGCTCCTACGAGCAGTACTTC; CDR3 protein: CASSWTASSYEQYF